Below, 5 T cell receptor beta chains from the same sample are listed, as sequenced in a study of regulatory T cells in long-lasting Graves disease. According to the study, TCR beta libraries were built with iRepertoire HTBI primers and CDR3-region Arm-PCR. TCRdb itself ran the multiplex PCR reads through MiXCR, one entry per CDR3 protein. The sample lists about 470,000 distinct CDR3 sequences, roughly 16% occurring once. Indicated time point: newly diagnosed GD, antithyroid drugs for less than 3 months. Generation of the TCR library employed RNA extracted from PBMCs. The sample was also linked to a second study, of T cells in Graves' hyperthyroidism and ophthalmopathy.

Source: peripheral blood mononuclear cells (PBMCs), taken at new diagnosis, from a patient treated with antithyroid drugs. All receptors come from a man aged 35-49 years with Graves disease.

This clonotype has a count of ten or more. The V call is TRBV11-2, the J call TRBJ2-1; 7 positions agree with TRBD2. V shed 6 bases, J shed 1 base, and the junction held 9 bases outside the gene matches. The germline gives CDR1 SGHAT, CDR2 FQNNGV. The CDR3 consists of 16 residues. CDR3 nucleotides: TGTGCCAGCAGGCGTCCCAGCGGGAAGTCCTACAATGAGCAGTTCTTC. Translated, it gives CASRRPSGKSYNEQFF.

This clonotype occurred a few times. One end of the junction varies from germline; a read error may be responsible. For the CDR3, the DNA is TGTGCCAGCAGCCTCCGACTAGCGGGAGTTAGGGACACCGGGGAGCTGTTTTTT. Its protein product is CASSLRLAGVRDTGELFF. The chain combines TRBV5-1 with TRBJ2-2; 12 nucleotides agree with TRBD2. Germline V gene lookup returns CDR1 SGHRS and CDR2 YFSETQ. This CDR3 spans 18 amino acids.

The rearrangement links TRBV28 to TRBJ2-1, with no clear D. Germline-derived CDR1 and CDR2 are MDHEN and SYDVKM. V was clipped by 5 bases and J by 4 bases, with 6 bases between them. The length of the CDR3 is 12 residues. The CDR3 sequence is CASSASYNEQFF. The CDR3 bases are TGTGCCAGCAGTGCTTCATACAATGAGCAGTTCTTC.

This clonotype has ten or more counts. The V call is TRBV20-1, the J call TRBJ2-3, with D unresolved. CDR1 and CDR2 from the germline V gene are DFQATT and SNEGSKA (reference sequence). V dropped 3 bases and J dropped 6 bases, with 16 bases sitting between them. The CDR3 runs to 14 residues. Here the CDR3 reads CSASPTIGSDTQYF. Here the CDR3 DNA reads TGCAGTGCTAGTCCCACTATTGGCAGCGATACGCAGTATTTT.

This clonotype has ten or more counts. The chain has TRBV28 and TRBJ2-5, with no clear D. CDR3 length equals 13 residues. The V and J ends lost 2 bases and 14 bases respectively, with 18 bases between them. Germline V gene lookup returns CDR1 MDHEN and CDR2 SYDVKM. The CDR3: CASSLGRSPLKYF. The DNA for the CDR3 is TGTGCCAGCAGTTTAGGCCGCTCACCTTTGAAATACTTC. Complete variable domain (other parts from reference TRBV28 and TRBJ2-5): DVKVTQSSRYLVKRTGEKVFLECVQDMDHENMFWYRQDPGLGLRLIYFSYDVKMKEKGDIPEGYSVSREKKERFSLILESASTNQTSMYLCASSLGRSPLKYFGPGTRLLVL.